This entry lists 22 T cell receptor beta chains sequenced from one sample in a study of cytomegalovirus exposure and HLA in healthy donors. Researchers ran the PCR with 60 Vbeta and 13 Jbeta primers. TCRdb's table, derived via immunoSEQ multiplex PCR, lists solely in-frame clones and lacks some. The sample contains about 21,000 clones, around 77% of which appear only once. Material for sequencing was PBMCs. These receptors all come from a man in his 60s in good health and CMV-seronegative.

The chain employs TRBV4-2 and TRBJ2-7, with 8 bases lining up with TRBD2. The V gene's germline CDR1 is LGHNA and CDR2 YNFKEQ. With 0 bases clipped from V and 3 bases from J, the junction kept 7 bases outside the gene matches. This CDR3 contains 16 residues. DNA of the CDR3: TGTGCCAGCAGCCAAGAGGGGCGGGGGGTCGGCTACGAGCAGTACTTC. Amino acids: CASSQEGRGVGYEQYF.

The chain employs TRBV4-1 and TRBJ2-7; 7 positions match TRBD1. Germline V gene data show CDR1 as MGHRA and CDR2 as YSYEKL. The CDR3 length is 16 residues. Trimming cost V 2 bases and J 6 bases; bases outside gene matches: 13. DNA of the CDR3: TGCGCCAGCAGCCAACCCGGGACGGACAGGCGCGGCGAGCAGTACTTC. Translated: CASSQPGTDRRGEQYF.

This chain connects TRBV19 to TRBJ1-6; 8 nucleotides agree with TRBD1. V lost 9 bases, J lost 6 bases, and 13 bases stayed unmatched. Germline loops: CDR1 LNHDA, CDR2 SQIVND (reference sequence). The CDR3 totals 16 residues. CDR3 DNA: TGTGCCAGCAGCCAGTTCGGACAGGGAGGTAATTCACCCCTCCACTTT. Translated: CASSQFGQGGNSPLHF.

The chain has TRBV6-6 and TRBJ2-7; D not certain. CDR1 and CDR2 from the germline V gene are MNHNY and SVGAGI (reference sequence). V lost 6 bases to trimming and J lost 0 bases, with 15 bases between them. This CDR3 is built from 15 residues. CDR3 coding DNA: TGTGCCAGCAGCCCGCAGGATGGAAGCTCCTACGAGCAGTACTTC. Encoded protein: CASSPQDGSSYEQYF.

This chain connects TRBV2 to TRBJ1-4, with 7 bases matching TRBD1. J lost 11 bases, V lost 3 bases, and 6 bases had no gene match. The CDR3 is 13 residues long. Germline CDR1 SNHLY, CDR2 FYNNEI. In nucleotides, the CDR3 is TGTGCCAGCAGTGACGGGGGACAGCGTAAACTGTTTTTT. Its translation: CASSDGGQRKLFF.

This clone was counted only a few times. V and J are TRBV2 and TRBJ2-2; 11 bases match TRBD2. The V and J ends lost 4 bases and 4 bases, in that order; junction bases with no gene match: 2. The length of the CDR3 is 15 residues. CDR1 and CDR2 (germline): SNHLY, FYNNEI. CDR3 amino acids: CASSVGTSGTGELFF. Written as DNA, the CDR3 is TGTGCCAGCAGTGTAGGGACTAGCGGCACCGGGGAGCTGTTTTTT. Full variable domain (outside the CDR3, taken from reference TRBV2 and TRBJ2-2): EPEVTQTPSHQVTQMGQEVILRCVPISNHLYFYWYRQILGQKVEFLVSFYNNEISEKSEIFDDQFSVERPDGSNFTLKIRSTKLEDSAMYFCASSVGTSGTGELFFGEGSRLTVL.

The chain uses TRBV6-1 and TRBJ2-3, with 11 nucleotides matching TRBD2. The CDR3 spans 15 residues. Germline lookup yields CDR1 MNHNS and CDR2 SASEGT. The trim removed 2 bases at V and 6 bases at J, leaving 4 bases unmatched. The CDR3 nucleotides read TGTGCCAGCAGTGAAATAGCGGGGGGGCTTGATACGCAGTATTTT. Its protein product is CASSEIAGGLDTQYF.

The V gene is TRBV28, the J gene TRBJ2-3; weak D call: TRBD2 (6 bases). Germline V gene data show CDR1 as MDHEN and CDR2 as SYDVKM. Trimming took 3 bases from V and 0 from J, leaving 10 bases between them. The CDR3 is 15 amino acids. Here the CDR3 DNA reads TGTGCCAGCAGTTTCTACGGGGGAAGCACAGATACGCAGTATTTT. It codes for CASSFYGGSTDTQYF.

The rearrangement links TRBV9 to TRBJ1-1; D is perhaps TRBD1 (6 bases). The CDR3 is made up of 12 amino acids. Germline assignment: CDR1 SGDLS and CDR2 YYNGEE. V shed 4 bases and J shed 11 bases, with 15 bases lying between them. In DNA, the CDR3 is TGTGCCAGCAGCTTCGGAGGGGGGGAGGCTTTCTTT. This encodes CASSFGGGEAFF.

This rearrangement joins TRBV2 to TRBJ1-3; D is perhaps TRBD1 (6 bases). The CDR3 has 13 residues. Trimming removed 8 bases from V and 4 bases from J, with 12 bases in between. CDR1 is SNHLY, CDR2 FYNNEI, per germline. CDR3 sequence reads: CASAQGIGNTIYF. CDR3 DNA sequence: TGTGCCAGCGCACAGGGTATCGGAAACACCATATATTTT.

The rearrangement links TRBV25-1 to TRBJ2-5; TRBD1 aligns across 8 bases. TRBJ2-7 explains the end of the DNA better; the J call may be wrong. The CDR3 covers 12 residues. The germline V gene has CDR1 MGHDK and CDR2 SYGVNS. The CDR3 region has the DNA TGTGCCACGCAGGGGGCTTTCTACGAGCAGTACTTC. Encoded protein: CATQGAFYEQYF.

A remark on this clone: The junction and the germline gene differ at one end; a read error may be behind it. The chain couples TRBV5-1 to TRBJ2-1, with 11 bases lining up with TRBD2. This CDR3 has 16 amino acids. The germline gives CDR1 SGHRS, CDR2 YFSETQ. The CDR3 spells CARSLLSGGAGNEQFF. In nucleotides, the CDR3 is TGCGCCCGCAGCTTGCTTAGCGGGGGGGCCGGTAATGAGCAGTTCTTC.

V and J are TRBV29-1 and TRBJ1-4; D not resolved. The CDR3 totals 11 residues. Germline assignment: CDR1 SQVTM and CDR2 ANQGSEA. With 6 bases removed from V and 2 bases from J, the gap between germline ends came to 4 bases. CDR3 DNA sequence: TGCAGCGTCCTGACTAATGAAAAACTGTTTTTT. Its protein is CSVLTNEKLFF.

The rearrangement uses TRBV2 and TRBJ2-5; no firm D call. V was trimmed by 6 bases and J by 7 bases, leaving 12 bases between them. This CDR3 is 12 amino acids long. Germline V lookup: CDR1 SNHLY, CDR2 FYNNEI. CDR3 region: CASSANSGTQYF. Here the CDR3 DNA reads TGTGCCAGCAGCGCCAATTCGGGGACCCAGTACTTC.

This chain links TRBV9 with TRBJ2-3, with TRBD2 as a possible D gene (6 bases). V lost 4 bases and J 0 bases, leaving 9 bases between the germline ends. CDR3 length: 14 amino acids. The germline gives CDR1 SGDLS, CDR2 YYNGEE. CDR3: CASSLGTSTDTQYF. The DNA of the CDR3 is TGTGCCAGCAGCCTTGGGACTAGCACAGATACGCAGTATTTT.

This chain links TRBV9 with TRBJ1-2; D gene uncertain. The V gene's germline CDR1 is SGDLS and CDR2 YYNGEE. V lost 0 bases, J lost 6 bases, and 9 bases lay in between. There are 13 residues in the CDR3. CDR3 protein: CASSVESGNGYTF. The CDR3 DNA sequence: TGTGCCAGCAGCGTAGAGTCGGGGAATGGCTACACCTTC.

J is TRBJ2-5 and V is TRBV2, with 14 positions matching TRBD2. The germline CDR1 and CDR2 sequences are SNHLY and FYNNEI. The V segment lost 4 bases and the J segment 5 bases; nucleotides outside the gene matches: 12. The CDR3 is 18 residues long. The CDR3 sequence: CASSVVTSGRALGETQYF. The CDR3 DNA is TGTGCCAGCAGTGTCGTGACTAGCGGGAGGGCCTTGGGGGAGACCCAGTACTTC.

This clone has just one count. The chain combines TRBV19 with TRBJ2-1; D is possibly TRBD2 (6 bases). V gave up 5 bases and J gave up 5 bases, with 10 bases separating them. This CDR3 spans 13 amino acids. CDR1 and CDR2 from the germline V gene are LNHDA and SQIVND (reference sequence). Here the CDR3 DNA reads TGTGCCAGTAGTGGGAGGTGGCACAATGAGCAGTTCTTC. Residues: CASSGRWHNEQFF.

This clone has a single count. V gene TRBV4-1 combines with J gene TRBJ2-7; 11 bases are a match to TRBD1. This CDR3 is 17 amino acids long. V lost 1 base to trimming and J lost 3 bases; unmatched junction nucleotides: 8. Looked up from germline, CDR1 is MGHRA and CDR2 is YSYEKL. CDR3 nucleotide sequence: TGCGCCAGCAGCCAAGCGTCTAGGACAGGGGGCTTCTACGAGCAGTACTTC. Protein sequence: CASSQASRTGGFYEQYF.

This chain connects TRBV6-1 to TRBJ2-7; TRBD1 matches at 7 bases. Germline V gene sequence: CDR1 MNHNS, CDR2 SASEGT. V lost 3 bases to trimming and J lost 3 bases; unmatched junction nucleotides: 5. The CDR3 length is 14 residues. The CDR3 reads CASSDRQGNYEQYF. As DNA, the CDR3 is TGTGCCAGCAGTGATCGACAGGGCAACTACGAGCAGTACTTC.

The DNA for the CDR3 is TGTGCCAGCAGCTTACCGGGGAAGGTAGCCCAGCATTTT. Its translation is CASSLPGKVAQHF. The chain employs TRBV7-2 and TRBJ1-5; D is unresolved. CDR3 length equals 13 residues. Trimming cost V 2 bases and J 11 bases, with 13 bases left between them. CDR1 and CDR2 (germline): SGHTA, FQGNSA.

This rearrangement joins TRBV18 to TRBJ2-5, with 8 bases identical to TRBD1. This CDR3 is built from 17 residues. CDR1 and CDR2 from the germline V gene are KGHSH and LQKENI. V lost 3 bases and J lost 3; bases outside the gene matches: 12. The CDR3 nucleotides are TGTGCCAGCTCACCTAGGGCAGGGGGCCTTGTAGAAGAGACCCAGTACTTC. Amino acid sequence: CASSPRAGGLVEETQYF.